Each of the 27 T cell receptor beta chains below was sequenced from the same sample in a study of T cell responses to AZD1222 COVID-19 vaccine. Here immunoSEQ multiplex PCR was the method, and the copy in TCRdb shows in-frame clones only, minus some. The table lists about 140,000 clones, over 80% of them singletons. The sample was peripheral blood, taken 28 days after the second AZD1222 dose. The receptor source for this set is an adult who received the AZD1222 COVID-19 vaccine.

The genes are TRBV5-1 and TRBJ1-2; D is perhaps TRBD1 (6 bases). Germline lookup yields CDR1 SGHRS and CDR2 YFSETQ. CDR3 size: 16 residues. V was shortened by 5 bases and J by 2 bases, with 19 bases between the two germline ends. The CDR3 DNA follows: TGCGCCAGCAGTTCCGGGACACCTTCAGTAAACTATGGCTACACCTTC. Amino acids: CASSSGTPSVNYGYTF.

J is TRBJ2-5 and V is TRBV30; tentative D call: TRBD1 (6 bases). The CDR3 has 13 residues. Trimming cost V 4 bases and J 5 bases, with 14 bases left between them. Germline-derived CDR1 and CDR2 are GTSNPN and SVGIG (reference sequence). The CDR3 protein is CAWNVGASETQYF. CDR3 DNA sequence: TGTGCCTGGAACGTGGGGGCGTCGGAGACCCAGTACTTC.

The chain recombines TRBV20-1 with TRBJ1-2; D call uncertain. With 5 bases removed from V and 6 bases from J, the gap between germline ends came to 10 bases. Germline CDR1 is DFQATT and CDR2 is SNEGSKA (reference sequence). The CDR3 consists of 11 residues. DNA of the CDR3: TGCAGTGCTGCCGGGTCGCATGGCTACACCTTC. Its protein product is CSAAGSHGYTF.

The rearrangement uses TRBV3-1 (or the pseudogene TRBV3-2) and TRBJ2-1, with D possibly being TRBD1 or TRBD2 (5 bases each). The V end lost 5 bases, the J end lost 13 bases, and 12 bases lay between the germline ends. The CDR3 contains 11 residues. The germline V gene encodes CDR1 LGHDT and CDR2 YNNKEL (reference sequence). For the CDR3, the DNA is TGTGCCAGCAGCTCTCTGGGGGACCAGTTCTTC. Its translation: CASSSLGDQFF.

In its sample, this clone was seen a few times. The chain carries TRBV4-1 and TRBJ2-5; 7 nucleotides line up with TRBD2. Germline CDR1 and CDR2: MGHRA and YSYEKL. V lost 0 bases and J lost 5; bases outside the gene matches: 15. This CDR3 comprises 18 residues. This CDR3 is CASSQDNSGGRGLETQYF. The DNA of the CDR3 is TGCGCCAGCAGCCAAGATAATTCCGGCGGGAGAGGGCTCGAGACCCAGTACTTC.

The chain couples TRBV14 to TRBJ2-1; D remains ambiguous. The CDR3 covers 16 residues. Trimming took 0 bases from V and 3 from J, leaving 12 bases between them. Per germline, CDR1 SGHDN and CDR2 FVKESK. The CDR3 spells CASSQDFRTGYNEQFF. For the CDR3, the DNA is TGTGCCAGCAGCCAAGATTTCCGAACGGGCTACAATGAGCAGTTCTTC. Based on the CDR3 plus reference TRBV14 and TRBJ2-1, the full variable domain is EAGVTQFPSHSVIEKGQTVTLRCDPISGHDNLYWYRRVMGKEIKFLLHFVKESKQDESGMPNNRFLAERTGGTYSTLKVQPAELEDSGVYFCASSQDFRTGYNEQFFGPGTRLTVL.

V gene TRBV30 combines with J gene TRBJ1-2; no clear D. The ends were cut back, 3 bases at V and 0 bases at J, with 14 bases in the middle. The CDR3 has 15 residues. Germline loops: CDR1 GTSNPN, CDR2 SVGIG (reference sequence). This CDR3 reads CAWSPFGEANYGYTF. CDR3 DNA: TGTGCCTGGAGCCCCTTCGGAGAGGCTAACTATGGCTACACCTTC.

V is TRBV6-5 and J is TRBJ1-2; maybe TRBD1 (6 bases). Trimming removed 6 bases at V and 3 bases at J, with 11 bases between. The CDR3 runs to 13 residues. The germline V gene encodes CDR1 MNHEY and CDR2 SVGAGI. The CDR3 region has the DNA TGTGCCAGCAGAATACAGGGCCACTATGGCTACACCTTC. It is translated as CASRIQGHYGYTF.

Only one count was recorded for this clone. The genes are TRBV6-2 or TRBV6-3 and TRBJ1-5; a possible D gene is TRBD1 (5 bases). Germline CDR1 is MNHEY and CDR2 is SVGEGT. Trimming removed 5 bases from V and 3 bases from J, with 11 bases in between. This CDR3 is built from 14 residues. The CDR3 bases are TGTGCCAGCAGTGTGACAGCACTCAATCAGCCCCAGCATTTT. It codes for CASSVTALNQPQHF.

V usage is TRBV14 and J usage is TRBJ1-6, with D perhaps matching TRBD1 (6 bases). V was cut by 3 bases and J by 9 bases, with 18 bases left in between. CDR1 and CDR2 (germline): SGHDN, FVKESK. There are 16 residues in the CDR3. CDR3 nucleotides: TGTGCCAGCAGCCAGAGACATCGGACAGAGATTTCACCCCTCCACTTT. Translated: CASSQRHRTEISPLHF.

DNA of the CDR3: TGTGCCAGCAGTTCGGGGGCGAGCACTGAAGCTTTCTTT. This gives the protein CASSSGASTEAFF. The chain links TRBV27 to TRBJ1-1, with D perhaps matching TRBD1 (6 bases). This CDR3 region has 13 residues. Trimming left V 4 bases short and J 4 bases short, with 10 bases between. Germline CDR1 MNHEY, CDR2 SMNVEV (reference sequence).

In nucleotides, the CDR3 is TGCGCCAGCAGCTTGGGGCCCGGGGCGGAGGGTTCACCCCTCCACTTT. Translation gives CASSLGPGAEGSPLHF. This chain uses TRBV5-1 with TRBJ1-6, with D possibly matching TRBD1 (5 bases). Germline V lookup: CDR1 SGHRS, CDR2 YFSETQ. Between the trimmed V and J ends, which lost 0 bases and 9 bases, there was a span of 16 bases. CDR3 length: 16 amino acids.

The V call is TRBV5-1, the J call TRBJ2-2; 11 bases are a match to TRBD1. V shed 4 bases and J 3 bases; nucleotides not matched to a gene: 2. In germline, CDR1 is SGHRS, CDR2 YFSETQ. This CDR3 is built from 15 residues. Here the CDR3 DNA reads TGCGCCAGCAGCCCGGGACAGGGGGACACCGGGGAGCTGTTTTTT. It translates to CASSPGQGDTGELFF.

Turning to this clone: Other DNA sequences within the sample encode an identical CDR3. The J gene is TRBJ1-5, the V gene TRBV18; no clear D gene. V was cut by 2 bases and J by 5 bases, with 7 bases left in between. There are 13 residues in the CDR3. The V gene's germline CDR1 is KGHSH and CDR2 LQKENI. In nucleotides, the CDR3 is TGTGCCAGCTCACCAGGGAGAGATCAGCCCCAGCATTTT. As protein: CASSPGRDQPQHF.

The chain recombines TRBV27 with TRBJ2-1; TRBD2 aligns across 9 bases. V lost 10 bases and J lost 8; bases outside the gene matches: 12. Per germline, CDR1 MNHEY and CDR2 SMNVEV (reference sequence). This CDR3 comprises 14 residues. CDR3 sequence (DNA): TGTGCCACCGCTCCGCGGGGGGGAATCCATGAGCAGTTCTTC. It encodes CATAPRGGIHEQFF.

The V and J genes are TRBV2 and TRBJ2-5; D might be TRBD1 (5 bases). The CDR3 spans 13 residues. Germline values: CDR1 SNHLY, CDR2 FYNNEI. The germline V and J ends were trimmed by 7 bases and 5 bases, with 14 bases remaining between them. The CDR3 loop is CASTWGPNETQYF. The CDR3 DNA sequence: TGTGCCAGCACTTGGGGCCCCAATGAGACCCAGTACTTC.

The chain uses TRBV7-2 and TRBJ1-5; no definite D call. Trimming cost V 1 base and J 1 base, with 2 bases left between them. Germline V gene data show CDR1 as SGHTA and CDR2 as FQGNSA. This CDR3 spans 13 amino acids. CDR3 DNA sequence: TGTGCCAGCAGCTTAGAGAGCAATCAGCCCCAGCATTTT. The encoded protein is CASSLESNQPQHF.

V and J are TRBV7-6 and TRBJ1-3; weak D call: TRBD1 (5 bases). CDR1 SGHVS and CDR2 FNYEAQ come from the germline V gene. With 5 bases removed from V and 2 bases from J, the gap between germline ends came to 13 bases. The CDR3 covers 15 residues. As DNA, the CDR3 is TGTGCCAGCAGCAAGGGGACCGCGGCTGGAAACACCATATATTTT. It encodes CASSKGTAAGNTIYF.

The rearrangement joins TRBV30 to TRBJ2-2, with D possibly matching TRBD2 (5 bases). Germline V CDR1 and CDR2: GTSNPN, SVGIG (reference sequence). Trimming shortened V by 2 bases and J by 7 bases, and 11 bases separated the two germline ends. The CDR3 contains 13 residues. CDR3 sequence: CAWSSGWRGELFF. Here the CDR3 DNA reads TGTGCCTGGAGTTCGGGGTGGCGCGGGGAGCTGTTTTTT.

V gene TRBV7-9 combines with J gene TRBJ1-6; weak D call: TRBD1 (5 bases). Trimming removed 3 bases at V and 9 bases at J, with 12 bases between. Germline V lookup: CDR1 SEHNR, CDR2 FQNEAQ (reference sequence). The CDR3 sequence is 14 residues long. This chain's CDR3 is CASSFTGDGSPLHF. The CDR3 DNA is TGTGCCAGCAGCTTTACGGGGGATGGTTCACCCCTCCACTTT.

The J gene is TRBJ1-1, the V gene TRBV2; 7 bases line up with TRBD1. Germline V gene data show CDR1 as SNHLY and CDR2 as FYNNEI. Germline trimming cut 1 base from V and 7 bases from J; bases unmatched to any gene: 9. This CDR3 contains 15 residues. The DNA for the CDR3 is TGTGCCAGCAGTGAAGGGAGGGGGCGCACCGGTGAAGCTTTCTTT. This encodes CASSEGRGRTGEAFF.

The chain has TRBV11-2 and TRBJ2-3; TRBD2 matches 7 bases. Trimming removed 5 bases from V and 6 bases from J; junction bases left unmatched: 5. Germline CDR1 and CDR2: SGHAT and FQNNGV. The CDR3 is made up of 13 amino acids. CDR3 in DNA: TGTGCCAGCAGCCCGGGGGGTTGGGATACGCAGTATTTT. Encoded protein: CASSPGGWDTQYF.

The gene calls are TRBV5-1 and TRBJ2-3; D could derive from TRBD1 or TRBD2 (5 bases each). CDR3 size: 14 residues. The ends were cut back, 6 bases at V and 2 bases at J, with 13 bases in the middle. Germline CDR1 is SGHRS and CDR2 is YFSETQ. Here the CDR3 reads CASIPGPFTDTQYF. Here the CDR3 DNA reads TGCGCCAGCATTCCGGGGCCATTCACAGATACGCAGTATTTT.

The rearrangement uses TRBV19 and TRBJ2-6, with D perhaps TRBD1 (6 bases). The germline CDR1 and CDR2 sequences are LNHDA and SQIVND (reference sequence). V was trimmed by 5 bases and J by 7 bases, leaving 15 bases between them. This CDR3 contains 15 residues. The CDR3 sequence is CASSADTGYANVLTF. The CDR3 DNA is TGTGCCAGTAGTGCTGACACAGGGTACGCCAACGTCCTGACTTTC. Variable domain in full (rest from reference TRBV19 and TRBJ2-6): DGGITQSPKYLFRKEGQNVTLSCEQNLNHDAMYWYRQDPGQGLRLIYYSQIVNDFQKGDIAEGYSVSREKKESFPLTVTSAQKNPTAFYLCASSADTGYANVLTFGAGSRLTVL.

This rearrangement joins TRBV19 to TRBJ1-6, with D possibly being TRBD1 (5 bases). The germline gives CDR1 LNHDA, CDR2 SQIVND (reference sequence). The CDR3 length is 16 residues. V was cut by 5 bases and J by 4 bases, with 15 bases left in between. This CDR3 reads CASSPSRDGYNSPLHF. DNA of the CDR3: TGTGCCAGTAGTCCGTCAAGGGACGGGTATAATTCACCCCTCCACTTT. The whole variable domain, filled in from reference TRBV19 and TRBJ1-6, reads DGGITQSPKYLFRKEGQNVTLSCEQNLNHDAMYWYRQDPGQGLRLIYYSQIVNDFQKGDIAEGYSVSREKKESFPLTVTSAQKNPTAFYLCASSPSRDGYNSPLHFGNGTRLTVT.

The rearrangement links TRBV18 to TRBJ1-5; weak D call: TRBD1 (5 bases). The germline V and J ends were trimmed by 6 bases and 7 bases, with 22 bases remaining between them. In germline, CDR1 is KGHSH, CDR2 LQKENI. CDR3 length: 16 residues. The DNA of the CDR3 is TGTGCCAGCTCCCTGCGGCCCCCGGACAAGAACCAGCCCCAGCATTTT. Its translation: CASSLRPPDKNQPQHF.

This clone was detected only once. The chain uses TRBV3-1 (or the pseudogene TRBV3-2) and TRBJ2-6; TRBD1 might be the D (6 bases). V lost 7 bases, J lost 0 bases, and 22 bases lay in between. The CDR3 contains 19 residues. Germline CDR1 is LGHDT and CDR2 is YNNKEL (reference sequence). The CDR3 sequence is CASNLHPGTSVSGANVLTF. As DNA, the CDR3 is TGTGCCAGCAACCTCCATCCTGGGACATCCGTCTCTGGGGCCAACGTCCTGACTTTC.